Listed below are T cell receptor beta chains from one sample, sequenced in a study of shared T cell receptors in the human thymus. TCRdb keeps only in-frame clones here, not all; method: immunoSEQ multiplex PCR. The table has about 380,000 clones, 95% seen once. The sequencing sample was made of thymocytes. The receptors here all came from a human donor. Each CDR3 is given with its conserved first and last residue. A D gene is named only where the DNA matches it firmly.

V	J	D	CDR3
TRBV7-9	TRBJ2-1	TRBD2	CASSLDGREQFF
TRBV19	TRBJ1-5	NA	CASSQTGVGQPQHF
TRBV27	TRBJ2-3	NA	CASSLSTGTDTQYF
TRBV27	TRBJ2-7	NA	CASSESGEQYF
TRBV28	TRBJ1-1	TRBD1	CASIPADRGQSDTEAFF
TRBV6-5	TRBJ2-7	NA	CAVRKADPSYEQYF
TRBV14	TRBJ2-1	TRBD2	CASSQVKAGGKGEQFF
TRBV27	TRBJ1-5	NA	CASSHRGPSNQPQHF
TRBV28	TRBJ2-4	NA	CASNPAGLSKNIQYF
TRBV28	TRBJ1-5	NA	CASSLKATRNQPQHF
TRBV28	NA	TRBD2	CASSVAGLGYEQYF
TRBV7-8	TRBJ2-1	NA	CASSPAPEPGVSYNEQFF
TRBV25-1	TRBJ2-3	NA	CASSEYKGERGTDTQYF
TRBV28	TRBJ2-5	NA	CASSPGTVKETQYF
TRBV9	TRBJ2-7	TRBD2	CASSVGIPAGDYEQYF
TRBV28	TRBJ2-2	NA	CASSLPPITRQSFTGELFF
TRBV14	TRBJ2-7	NA	CASSQLGVRLPEQYF
TRBV28	TRBJ2-7	NA	CASRPSRPFYEQYF